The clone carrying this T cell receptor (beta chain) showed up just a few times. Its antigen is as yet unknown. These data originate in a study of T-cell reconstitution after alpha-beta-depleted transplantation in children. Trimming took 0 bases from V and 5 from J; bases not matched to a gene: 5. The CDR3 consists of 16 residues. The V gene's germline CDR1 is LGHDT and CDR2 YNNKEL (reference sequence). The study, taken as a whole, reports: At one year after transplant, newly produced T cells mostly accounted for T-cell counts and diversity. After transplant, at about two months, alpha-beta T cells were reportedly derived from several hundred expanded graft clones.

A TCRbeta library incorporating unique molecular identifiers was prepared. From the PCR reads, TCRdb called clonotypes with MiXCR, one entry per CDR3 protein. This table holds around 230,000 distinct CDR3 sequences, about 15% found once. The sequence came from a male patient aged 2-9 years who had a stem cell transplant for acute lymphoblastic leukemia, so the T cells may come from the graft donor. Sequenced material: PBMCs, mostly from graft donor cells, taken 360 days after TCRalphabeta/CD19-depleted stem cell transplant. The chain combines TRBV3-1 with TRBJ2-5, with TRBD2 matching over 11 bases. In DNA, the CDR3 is TGTGCCAGCAGCCAAGATCTGCCTAGCGGGGGGGAGACCCAGTACTTC. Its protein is CASSQDLPSGGETQYF.